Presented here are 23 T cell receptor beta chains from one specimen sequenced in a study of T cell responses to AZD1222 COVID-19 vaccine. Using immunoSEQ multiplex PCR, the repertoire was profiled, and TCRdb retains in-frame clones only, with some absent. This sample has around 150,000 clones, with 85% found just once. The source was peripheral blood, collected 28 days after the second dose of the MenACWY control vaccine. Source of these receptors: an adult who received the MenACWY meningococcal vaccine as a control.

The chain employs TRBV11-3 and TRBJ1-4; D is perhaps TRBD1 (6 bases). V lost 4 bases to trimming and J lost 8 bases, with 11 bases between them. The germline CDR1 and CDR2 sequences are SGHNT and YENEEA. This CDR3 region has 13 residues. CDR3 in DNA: TGTGCCAGCAGCTCGGGGGCGGAAGAAAAACTGTTTTTT. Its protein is CASSSGAEEKLFF.

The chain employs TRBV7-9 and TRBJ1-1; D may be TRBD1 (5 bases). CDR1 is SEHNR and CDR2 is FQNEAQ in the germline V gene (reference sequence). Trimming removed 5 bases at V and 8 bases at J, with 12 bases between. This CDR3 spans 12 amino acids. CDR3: CASSHTGLEAFF. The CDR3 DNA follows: TGTGCCAGCAGCCATACAGGTCTGGAAGCTTTCTTT. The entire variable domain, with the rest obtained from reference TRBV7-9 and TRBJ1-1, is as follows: DTGVSQNPRHKITKRGQNVTFRCDPISEHNRLYWYRQTLGQGPEFLTYFQNEAQLEKSRLLSDRFSAERPKGSFSTLEIQRTEQGDSAMYLCASSHTGLEAFFGQGTRLTVV.

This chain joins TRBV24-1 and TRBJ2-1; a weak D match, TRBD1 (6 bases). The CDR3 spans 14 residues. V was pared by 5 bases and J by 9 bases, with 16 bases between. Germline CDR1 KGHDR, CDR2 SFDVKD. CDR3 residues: CATSADWGRREQFF. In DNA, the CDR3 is TGTGCCACCAGTGCAGATTGGGGGCGGCGTGAGCAGTTCTTC.

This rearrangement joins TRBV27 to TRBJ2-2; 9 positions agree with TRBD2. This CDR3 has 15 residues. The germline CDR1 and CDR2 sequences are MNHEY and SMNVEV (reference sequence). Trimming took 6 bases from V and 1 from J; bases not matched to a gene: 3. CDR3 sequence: CASRRLAENTGELFF. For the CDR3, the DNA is TGTGCCAGCAGAAGACTAGCGGAGAACACCGGGGAGCTGTTTTTT.

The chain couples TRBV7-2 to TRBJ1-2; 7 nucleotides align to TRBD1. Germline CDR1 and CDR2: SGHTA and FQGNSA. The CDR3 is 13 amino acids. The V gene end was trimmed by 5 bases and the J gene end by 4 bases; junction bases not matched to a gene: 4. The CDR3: CASSKQGIYGYTF. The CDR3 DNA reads TGTGCCAGCAGCAAACAGGGGATCTATGGCTACACCTTC.

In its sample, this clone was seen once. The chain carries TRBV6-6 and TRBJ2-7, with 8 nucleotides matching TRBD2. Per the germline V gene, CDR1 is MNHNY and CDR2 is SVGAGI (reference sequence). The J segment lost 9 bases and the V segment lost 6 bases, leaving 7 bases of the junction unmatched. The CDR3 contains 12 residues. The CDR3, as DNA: TGTGCCAGCAGCCTCTTCGGGAGGGGGCAGTACGTC. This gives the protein CASSLFGRGQYV.

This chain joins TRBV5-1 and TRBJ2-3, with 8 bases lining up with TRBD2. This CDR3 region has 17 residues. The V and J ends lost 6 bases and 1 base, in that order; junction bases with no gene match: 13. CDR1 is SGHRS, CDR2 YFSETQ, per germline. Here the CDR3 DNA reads TGCGCCAGCAACCTCGGGGGGATGACTAGCGGCACAGATACGCAGTATTTT. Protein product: CASNLGGMTSGTDTQYF.

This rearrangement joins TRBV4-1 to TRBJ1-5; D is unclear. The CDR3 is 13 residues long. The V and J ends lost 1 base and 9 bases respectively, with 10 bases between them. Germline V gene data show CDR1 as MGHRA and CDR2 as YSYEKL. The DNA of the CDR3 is TGCGCCAGCAGCCAAGGGATGGGTCGGCCCCAGCATTTT. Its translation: CASSQGMGRPQHF.

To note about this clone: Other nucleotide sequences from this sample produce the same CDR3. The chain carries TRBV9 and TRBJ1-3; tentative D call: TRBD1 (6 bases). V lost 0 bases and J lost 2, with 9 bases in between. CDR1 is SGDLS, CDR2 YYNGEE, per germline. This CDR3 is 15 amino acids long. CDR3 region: CASSVGQGTGNTIYF. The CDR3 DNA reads TGTGCCAGCAGCGTAGGGCAGGGGACTGGAAACACCATATATTTT.

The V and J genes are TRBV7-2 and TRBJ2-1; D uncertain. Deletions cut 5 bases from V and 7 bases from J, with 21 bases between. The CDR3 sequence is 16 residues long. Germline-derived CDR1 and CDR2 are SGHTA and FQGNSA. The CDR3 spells CASSPNSPLSPNEQFF. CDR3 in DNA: TGTGCCAGCAGCCCAAATAGCCCCCTATCGCCGAATGAGCAGTTCTTC.

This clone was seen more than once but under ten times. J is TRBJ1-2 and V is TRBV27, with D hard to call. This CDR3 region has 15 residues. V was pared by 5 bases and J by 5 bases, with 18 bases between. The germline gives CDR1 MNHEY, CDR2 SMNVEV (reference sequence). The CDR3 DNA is TGTGCCAGCAGTCCCCCCGGGCGGGAGGCATATGGCTACACCTTC. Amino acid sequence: CASSPPGREAYGYTF.

DNA for the CDR3: TGTGCCAGCAGCGTTGACAGGGATCAGCCCCAGCATTTT. As protein: CASSVDRDQPQHF. The chain recombines TRBV5-4 with TRBJ1-5, with 7 bases identical to TRBD1. This CDR3 has 13 residues. V shed 4 bases, J shed 5 bases, and the junction held 3 bases outside the gene matches. Germline V CDR1 and CDR2: SGHNT, YYREEE (reference sequence).

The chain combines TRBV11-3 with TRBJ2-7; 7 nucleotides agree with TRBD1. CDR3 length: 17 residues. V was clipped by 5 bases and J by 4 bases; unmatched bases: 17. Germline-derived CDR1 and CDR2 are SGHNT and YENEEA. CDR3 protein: CASSPPRDRALGYEQYF. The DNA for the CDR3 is TGTGCCAGCAGCCCTCCTCGAGACAGGGCTCTAGGGTACGAGCAGTACTTC. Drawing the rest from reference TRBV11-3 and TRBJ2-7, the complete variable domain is EAGVVQSPRYKIIEKKQPVAFWCNPISGHNTLYWYLQNLGQGPELLIRYENEEAVDDSQLPKDRFSAERLKGVDSTLKIQPAELGDSAVYLCASSPPRDRALGYEQYFGPGTRLTVT.

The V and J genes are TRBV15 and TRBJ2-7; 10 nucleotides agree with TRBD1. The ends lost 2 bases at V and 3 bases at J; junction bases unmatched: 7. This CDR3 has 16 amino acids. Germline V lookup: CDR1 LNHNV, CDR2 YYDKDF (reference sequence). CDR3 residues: CATSRPRQGANYEQYF. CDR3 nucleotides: TGTGCCACCAGCAGACCACGACAGGGGGCAAACTACGAGCAGTACTTC.

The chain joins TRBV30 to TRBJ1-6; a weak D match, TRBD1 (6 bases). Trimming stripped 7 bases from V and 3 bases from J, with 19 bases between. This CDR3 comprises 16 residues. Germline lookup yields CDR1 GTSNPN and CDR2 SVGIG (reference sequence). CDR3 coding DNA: TGTGCCTTGGAAGGCCAGGGGCCTGTCTATAATTCACCCCTCCACTTT. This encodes CALEGQGPVYNSPLHF.

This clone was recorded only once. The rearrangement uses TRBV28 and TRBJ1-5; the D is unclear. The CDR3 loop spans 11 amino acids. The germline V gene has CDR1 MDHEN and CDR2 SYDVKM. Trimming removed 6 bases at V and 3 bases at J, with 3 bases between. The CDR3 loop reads CASSPNQPQHF. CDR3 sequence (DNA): TGTGCCAGCAGCCCCAATCAGCCCCAGCATTTT.

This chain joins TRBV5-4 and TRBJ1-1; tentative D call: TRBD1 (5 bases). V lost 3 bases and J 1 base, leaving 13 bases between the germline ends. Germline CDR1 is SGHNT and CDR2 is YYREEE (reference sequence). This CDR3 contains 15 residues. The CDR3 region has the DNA TGTGCCAGCAGCTCCTACGGGGCCGCGAACACTGAAGCTTTCTTT. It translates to CASSSYGAANTEAFF.

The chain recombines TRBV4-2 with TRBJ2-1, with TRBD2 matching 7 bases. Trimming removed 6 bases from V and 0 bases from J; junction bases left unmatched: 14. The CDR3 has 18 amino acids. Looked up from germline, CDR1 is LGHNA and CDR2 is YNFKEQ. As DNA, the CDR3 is TGTGCCAGCAGTGTGACTAGCCAAAGTACTAGCTCCTACAATGAGCAGTTCTTC. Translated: CASSVTSQSTSSYNEQFF.

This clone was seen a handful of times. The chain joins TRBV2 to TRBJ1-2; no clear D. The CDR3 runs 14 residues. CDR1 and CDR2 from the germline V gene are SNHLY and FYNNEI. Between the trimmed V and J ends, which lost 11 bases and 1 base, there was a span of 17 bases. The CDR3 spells CAGRTISFNYGYTF. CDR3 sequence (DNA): TGTGCCGGACGGACTATCAGCTTTAACTATGGCTACACCTTC.

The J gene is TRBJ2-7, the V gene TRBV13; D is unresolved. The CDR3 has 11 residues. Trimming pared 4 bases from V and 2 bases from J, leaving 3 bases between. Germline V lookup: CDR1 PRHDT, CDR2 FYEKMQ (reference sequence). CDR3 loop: CASSSPYEQYV. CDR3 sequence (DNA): TGTGCCAGCAGCTCCCCCTACGAGCAGTACGTC.

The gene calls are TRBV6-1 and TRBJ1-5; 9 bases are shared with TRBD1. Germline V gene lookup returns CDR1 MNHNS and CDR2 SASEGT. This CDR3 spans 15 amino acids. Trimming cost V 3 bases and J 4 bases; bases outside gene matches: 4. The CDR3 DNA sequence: TGTGCCAGCAGTGACCTAGGACAGGGGAATCAGCCCCAGCATTTT. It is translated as CASSDLGQGNQPQHF.

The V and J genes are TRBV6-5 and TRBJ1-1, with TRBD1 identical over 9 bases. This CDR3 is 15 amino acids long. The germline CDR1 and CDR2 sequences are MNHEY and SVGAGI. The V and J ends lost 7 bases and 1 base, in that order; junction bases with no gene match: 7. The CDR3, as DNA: TGTGCCAGCACCACCTCGACAGGGGGGAACACTGAAGCTTTCTTT. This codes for CASTTSTGGNTEAFF.

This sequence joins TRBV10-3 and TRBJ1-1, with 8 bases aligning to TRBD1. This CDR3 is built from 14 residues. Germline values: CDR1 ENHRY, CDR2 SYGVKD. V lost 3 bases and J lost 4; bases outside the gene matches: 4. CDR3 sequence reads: CAISDTGQGTEAFF. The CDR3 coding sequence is TGTGCCATCAGTGATACCGGACAGGGCACTGAAGCTTTCTTT.